Below, one T cell receptor beta chain is given with its context. The sample has other DNA sequences that encode this CDR3 too. The source of the sample is a study of cytomegalovirus exposure and HLA in healthy donors. This CDR3 has 14 residues. Germline-derived CDR1 and CDR2 are SGDLS and YYNGEE. Trimming took 0 bases from V and 8 from J, leaving 11 bases between them. Repertoires were generated with immunoSEQ multiplex PCR, while TCRdb's copy carries only in-frame clones and drops some. This sample has more than 250,000 clones; roughly 90% occur once, and the top ten carry approximately 1.1%. Sequenced sample: PBMCs. V gene TRBV9 combines with J gene TRBJ1-4; D is uncertain. The clonotype originates from a woman aged 25-40 years in good health and CMV-seropositive. In nucleotides, the CDR3 is TGTGCCAGCAGCGTAGAAGGAGGTTGGGAAAAACTGTTTTTT. Translated: CASSVEGGWEKLFF.